The subject of this entry is one TCR beta chain. Distinct nucleotide sequences in the sample also encode this CDR3. V lost 1 base and J 2 bases, leaving 9 bases between the germline ends. The length of the CDR3 is 15 residues. The germline V gene encodes CDR1 MGHRA and CDR2 YSYEKL. This sample stems from a study of blood T cell repertoires in COVID-19. Study-wide background: Samples representing acute and convalescent COVID-19 were sourced from the United States, Italy and Spain. Sources were T cells, B-cell-depleted T cells, or PBMCs; the material itself was cDNA or gDNA.

Profiled with immunoSEQ multiplex PCR; TCRdb holds only in-frame clones, not every one. The sample lists 200,000 or so clones; around four fifths were seen once. Recruited during active infection, patients (from Seattle) were subsequently followed longitudinally. Sample: peripheral blood. V and J are TRBV4-1 and TRBJ1-5; D is possibly TRBD1 (5 bases). The sequence was collected from a man aged 55 to 69 with COVID-19, enrolled during active disease. The CDR3 DNA follows: TGCGCCAGCAGCCAAGGCGGGGCGCGCAATCAGCCCCAGCATTTT. This gives the protein CASSQGGARNQPQHF.